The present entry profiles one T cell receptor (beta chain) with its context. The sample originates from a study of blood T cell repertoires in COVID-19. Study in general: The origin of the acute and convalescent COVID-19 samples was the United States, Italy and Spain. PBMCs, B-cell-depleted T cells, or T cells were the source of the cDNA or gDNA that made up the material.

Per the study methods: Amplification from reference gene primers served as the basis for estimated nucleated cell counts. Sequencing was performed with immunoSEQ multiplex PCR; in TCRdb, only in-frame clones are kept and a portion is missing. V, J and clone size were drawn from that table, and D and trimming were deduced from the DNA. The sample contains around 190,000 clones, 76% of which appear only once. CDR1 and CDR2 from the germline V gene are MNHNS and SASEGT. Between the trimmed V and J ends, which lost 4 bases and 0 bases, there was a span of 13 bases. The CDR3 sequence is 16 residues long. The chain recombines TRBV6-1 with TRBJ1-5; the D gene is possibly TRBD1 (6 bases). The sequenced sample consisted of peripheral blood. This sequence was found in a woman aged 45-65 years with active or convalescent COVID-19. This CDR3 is CASSGQQGSSNQPQHF. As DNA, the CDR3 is TGTGCCAGCAGTGGGCAACAGGGCTCTAGCAATCAGCCCCAGCATTTT.